The clone carrying this TCR beta chain has a count of ten or more. Its antigen remains unknown. TCRdb used MiXCR to reprocess the reads, holding one entry per CDR3 protein. The profile covers about 47,000 distinct CDR3 sequences, with roughly a fifth appearing a single time and about 55% taken by the ten largest. V was shortened by 5 bases and J by 4 bases, with 20 bases between the two germline ends. Germline assignment: CDR1 LNHDA and CDR2 SQIVND (reference sequence). The CDR3 is made up of 16 amino acids. This specimen comes from a study of T cell repertoires in cytomegalovirus infection. About the study: Recently identified HLA-C-restricted CMV epitopes were among the peptides used.

Overall study findings and caveats: Across the ex vivo response, the dominant clonotypes were HLA-C-restricted CMV-specific TCR beta clonotypes.

Sequences were derived from CD8+ T cells from cultured PBMCs, sampled from culture after CMV antigen stimulation. The receptor was isolated from a human donor in good health (CMV status not recorded). Some clones in this sample may be carry-over from other donors' samples. This rearrangement joins TRBV19 to TRBJ1-1; the D gene is possibly TRBD1 (5 bases). The DNA of the CDR3 is TGTGCCAGTAGTTCTCCCCGGGGGGTCTTGGGCACTGAAGCTTTCTTT. Translating gives CASSSPRGVLGTEAFF.